A selection of T cell receptor beta chains follows, all from one sample in a study of T-cell reconstitution after alpha-beta-depleted transplantation in children. MiXCR, applied by TCRdb to the PCR reads, yields one record per CDR3 protein. The table has 450,000 to 700,000 distinct CDR3 sequences, approximately 30% seen once. The sample consisted of PBMCs, taken before TCRalphabeta/CD19-depleted stem cell transplant. The receptors were gathered from a boy younger than two with Wiskott-Aldrich syndrome, due to receive a stem cell transplant. CDR3s include the opening cysteine and the closing phenylalanine or tryptophan. A D gene is named only where the DNA matches it firmly. Clone size is shown for a subset of rows, as once, few, many or a class of expanded clone.

CDR3aa: CASSRERASGSGETQYF
CDR3nt: TGTGCCAGCAGCCGAGAACGGGCTAGCGGGAGTGGAGAGACCCAGTACTTC
v_gene: TRBV4-2
j_gene: TRBJ2-5
abundance: once
d_gene: TRBD2

CDR3aa: CASSAITGPADTQYF
CDR3nt: TGCGCCAGCAGCGCGATTACAGGCCCTGCAGATACGCAGTATTTT
v_gene: TRBV5-1
j_gene: TRBJ2-3
abundance: .
d_gene: .

CDR3aa: CASSIPGQPEAFF
CDR3nt: TGTGCCAGCAGCATACCGGGACAGCCCGAAGCTTTCTTT
v_gene: TRBV5-6
j_gene: TRBJ1-1
abundance: .
d_gene: TRBD1

CDR3aa: CASSIAGGSYNEQFF
CDR3nt: TGCGCCAGCAGCATAGCGGGAGGTTCCTACAATGAGCAGTTCTTC
v_gene: TRBV5-1
j_gene: TRBJ2-1
abundance: .
d_gene: TRBD2

CDR3aa: CASSSPRGPPPYTQYF
CDR3nt: TGCGCCAGCAGCTCCCCGAGGGGTCCTCCCCCGTATACGCAGTATTTT
v_gene: TRBV5-1
j_gene: TRBJ2-3
abundance: few
d_gene: .

CDR3aa: CASSPPKAYPREQYF
CDR3nt: TGTGCCAGCAGCCCACCAAAAGCCTACCCTAGAGAGCAGTACTTC
v_gene: TRBV28
j_gene: TRBJ2-7
abundance: few
d_gene: .

CDR3aa: CASSGTSDFYNEQFF
CDR3nt: TGTGCCAGCAGTGGGACTAGCGACTTCTACAATGAGCAGTTCTTC
v_gene: TRBV12-3/TRBV12-4
j_gene: TRBJ2-1
abundance: few
d_gene: TRBD2

CDR3aa: CSARDFLGAGLAYNEQFF
CDR3nt: TGCAGTGCTAGAGATTTTCTAGGGGCGGGGCTCGCCTACAATGAGCAGTTCTTC
v_gene: TRBV20-1
j_gene: TRBJ2-1
abundance: .
d_gene: .

CDR3aa: CASSVGPTSGNTIYF
CDR3nt: TGTGCCAGCAGCGTAGGCCCGACATCGGGAAACACCATATATTTT
v_gene: TRBV9
j_gene: TRBJ1-3
abundance: few
d_gene: .

CDR3aa: CSALRLAGGLDSETQYF
CDR3nt: TGCAGTGCTTTGAGACTAGCGGGGGGGTTGGACTCGGAGACCCAGTACTTC
v_gene: TRBV20-1
j_gene: TRBJ2-5
abundance: .
d_gene: TRBD2

CDR3aa: CASSLDPRGQTEAFF
CDR3nt: TGCGCCAGCAGCTTGGATCCCCGGGGGCAAACTGAAGCTTTCTTT
v_gene: TRBV5-1
j_gene: TRBJ1-1
abundance: .
d_gene: .

CDR3aa: CASSVGRSGGNTGELFF
CDR3nt: TGTGCCAGCAGCGTAGGAAGGTCAGGGGGTAACACCGGGGAGCTGTTTTTT
v_gene: TRBV9
j_gene: TRBJ2-2
abundance: .
d_gene: TRBD1

CDR3aa: CASSSSGRSGNEQFF
CDR3nt: TGTGCCAGCAGTTCTAGCGGGAGGTCGGGGAATGAGCAGTTCTTC
v_gene: TRBV12-3/TRBV12-4
j_gene: TRBJ2-1
abundance: few
d_gene: TRBD2

CDR3aa: CASSEEGAGTQYF
CDR3nt: TGTGCCAGCAGTGAAGAAGGGGCAGGGACCCAGTACTTC
v_gene: TRBV6-1
j_gene: TRBJ2-5
abundance: few
d_gene: .

CDR3aa: CASSLGLASDNEQFF
CDR3nt: TGCGCCAGCAGCTTGGGGCTAGCTTCCGACAATGAGCAGTTCTTC
v_gene: TRBV5-1
j_gene: TRBJ2-1
abundance: few
d_gene: .

CDR3aa: CSARAADYYNEQFF
CDR3nt: TGCAGTGCTAGAGCGGCGGATTACTACAATGAGCAGTTCTTC
v_gene: TRBV20-1
j_gene: TRBJ2-1
abundance: few
d_gene: .

CDR3aa: CASSLAVGLAGHEQYF
CDR3nt: TGTGCCAGCAGCTTAGCGGTCGGACTAGCGGGACACGAGCAGTACTTC
v_gene: TRBV7-8
j_gene: TRBJ2-7
abundance: .
d_gene: TRBD2

CDR3aa: CSARDVQLGTEAFF
CDR3nt: TGCAGTGCTAGAGACGTTCAACTGGGCACTGAAGCTTTCTTT
v_gene: TRBV20-1
j_gene: TRBJ1-1
abundance: few
d_gene: .

CDR3aa: CASNPFTYGNTIYF
CDR3nt: TGTGCCAGCAATCCCTTCACATATGGAAACACCATATATTTT
v_gene: TRBV28
j_gene: TRBJ1-3
abundance: few
d_gene: .

CDR3aa: CSARFPGRKNTEAFF
CDR3nt: TGCAGTGCTAGATTTCCGGGAAGAAAGAACACTGAAGCTTTCTTT
v_gene: TRBV20-1
j_gene: TRBJ1-1
abundance: .
d_gene: .

CDR3aa: CASSVDAQRYNEQFF
CDR3nt: TGTGCCAGCAGCGTAGATGCCCAGCGGTACAATGAGCAGTTCTTC
v_gene: TRBV9
j_gene: TRBJ2-1
abundance: .
d_gene: .

CDR3aa: CASSSWGEETDTQYF
CDR3nt: TGCGCCAGCAGCTCTTGGGGGGAGGAGACAGATACGCAGTATTTT
v_gene: TRBV5-1
j_gene: TRBJ2-3
abundance: .
d_gene: .

CDR3aa: CSAGRDSYEQYF
CDR3nt: TGCAGCGCTGGCCGGGACTCCTACGAGCAGTACTTC
v_gene: TRBV29-1
j_gene: TRBJ2-7
abundance: .
d_gene: .

CDR3aa: CASSSRRGAGGSEGYEQYF
CDR3nt: TGCGCCAGCAGCTCCCGCCGGGGAGCGGGAGGATCTGAGGGGTACGAGCAGTACTTC
v_gene: TRBV5-1
j_gene: TRBJ2-7
abundance: .
d_gene: TRBD2

CDR3aa: CASSLPGLAGRVTYNEQFF
CDR3nt: TGCGCCAGCAGCCTCCCGGGACTAGCGGGACGGGTAACCTACAATGAGCAGTTCTTC
v_gene: TRBV5-1
j_gene: TRBJ2-1
abundance: few
d_gene: TRBD2

CDR3aa: CASSSSGLAYQETQYF
CDR3nt: TGTGCCAGCAGCTCGTCGGGACTAGCATACCAAGAGACCCAGTACTTC
v_gene: TRBV7-8
j_gene: TRBJ2-5
abundance: .
d_gene: TRBD2

CDR3aa: CASSYWTSGNEQFF
CDR3nt: TGCGCCAGCAGCTACTGGACTAGCGGCAATGAGCAGTTCTTC
v_gene: TRBV5-1
j_gene: TRBJ2-1
abundance: once
d_gene: TRBD2

CDR3aa: CASSLGANSPNTEAFF
CDR3nt: TGTGCCAGCAGCTTAGGAGCCAACTCCCCGAACACTGAAGCTTTCTTT
v_gene: TRBV7-9
j_gene: TRBJ1-1
abundance: .
d_gene: .

CDR3aa: CASSWRRGNEQFF
CDR3nt: TGCGCCAGCAGCTGGCGCCGGGGGAATGAGCAGTTCTTC
v_gene: TRBV5-1
j_gene: TRBJ2-1
abundance: few
d_gene: .

CDR3aa: CASSLTLDTNEQFF
CDR3nt: TGTGCCAGCAGCCTGACACTCGACACCAATGAGCAGTTCTTC
v_gene: TRBV7-2
j_gene: TRBJ2-1
abundance: .
d_gene: .